This entry describes one T cell receptor beta chain. The data were taken from a study of blood T cell repertoires in COVID-19. Turning to the study itself: Both acute and convalescent COVID-19 samples were obtained from the United States, Italy and Spain.

Some clones are missing from TCRdb's copy, which holds only in-frame ones; the method was immunoSEQ multiplex PCR. In the table there are roughly 220,000 clones, around 83% of which are singletons. The V gene's germline CDR1 is MNHEY and CDR2 SVGEGT. This CDR3 region has 14 residues. V was shortened by 4 bases and J by 6 bases, with 14 bases between the two germline ends. Everyone who took part was 18 to 89 years old, and they came from about two dozen US areas. Allocation to cohorts depended on clinical history reported by the participants. Each recovered donor of Cohort 3 presented with two negative PCRs, clearance, or symptom resolution.

The sequenced material came from PBMCs or T cells enriched from blood (not recorded which). The receptor was isolated from a woman in her thirties or forties who had recovered from COVID-19. The chain carries TRBV6-2 or TRBV6-3 and TRBJ2-3; tentatively, D is TRBD1 (8 bases). The CDR3 DNA follows: TGTGCCAGCAGTTCAGGACAGGGAGGGGATACGCAGTATTTT. As protein: CASSSGQGGDTQYF.